These T cell receptor beta chains were read from a single sample in a study of shared clonotypes between healthy human individuals. Profiling relied on immunoSEQ multiplex PCR, and the TCRdb table lists in-frame clones only, not all of them. This table has approximately 470,000 clones, over 70% appearing once. The sample taken for sequencing was PBMCs. The receptors derive from a woman aged 40 to 49 in good health. Some clones in this sample may be carry-over from other donors' samples. Each CDR3 is given with its conserved first and last residue. A D gene is named only where the DNA matches it firmly. The size field is filled for only some rows; it gives once, few, many or a size class.

TRBJ2-7,TRBV13,few,NA,TGTGCCAGCAGCTTATCAACAGACTACGAGCAGTACTTC,CASSLSTDYEQYF
TRBJ1-5,TRBV27,NA,NA,TGTGCCAGCAGTGGGGGGAACGGCAATCAGCCCCAGCATTTT,CASSGGNGNQPQHF
TRBJ1-1,TRBV6-4,NA,NA,TGTGCCAGCAGTGACTCGCGGCACAAGAACACTGAAGCTTTCTTT,CASSDSRHKNTEAFF
TRBJ2-3,TRBV30,NA,NA,TGTGCCTGGACACTAGCTCCACAGGGGGATACGCAGTATTTT,CAWTLAPQGDTQYF
TRBJ2-5,TRBV11-2,NA,TRBD1,TGTGCCAGCAGTCCGACGCCCACCGGGACAGTCCTTGAGGAGACCCAGTACTTC,CASSPTPTGTVLEETQYF
TRBJ1-1,TRBV11-2,NA,TRBD1,TGTGCCAGCAGCTCCACAGGGGGCGCAGGAGAAGCTTTCTTT,CASSSTGGAGEAFF
TRBJ2-2,TRBV6-1,once,NA,TGTGCCAGCAGCCTGAGTCATGCGGGGACCGGGGAGCTGTTTTTT,CASSLSHAGTGELFF
TRBJ2-5,TRBV7-2,many,NA,TGTGCCAGCAGCCTCCAGGGGGGAGAAGAGACCCAGTACTTC,CASSLQGGEETQYF
TRBJ2-7,TRBV19,NA,TRBD1,TGTGCCAGTACTTCCCCCACACCGGGACAGGACTCCTACGAGCAGTACTTC,CASTSPTPGQDSYEQYF
TRBJ2-6,TRBV10-3,NA,NA,TGTGCCATCAGTGATCGACAGGACCCCTCTGGGGCCAACGTCCTGACTTTC,CAISDRQDPSGANVLTF
TRBJ1-1,TRBV30,NA,TRBD1,TGTGCCGGCCAGGGGGGTGAAGCTTTCTTT,CAGQGGEAFF
TRBJ1-5,TRBV5-1,NA,NA,TGCGCCAGCAGCCCTGGAAACGCAAGACAGCCCCAGCATTTT,CASSPGNARQPQHF
TRBJ2-5,TRBV28,NA,NA,TGTGCCAGCACTCAAGGTGTAGAGACCCAGTACTTC,CASTQGVETQYF
TRBJ2-5,TRBV2,NA,NA,TGTGCCAGCAGTGTACGGGATCGAGAGACCCAGTACTTC,CASSVRDRETQYF
TRBJ2-5,TRBV7-3,NA,NA,TGTGCCAGCAGCTTAGTGGTGGGCGGTGATGAGACCCAGTACTTC,CASSLVVGGDETQYF
TRBJ2-1,TRBV6-4,NA,TRBD2,TGTGCCAGCAGTGCAGGGAGGGCCAGTGAGCAGTTCTTC,CASSAGRASEQFF
TRBJ2-6,TRBV6-4,NA,NA,TGTGCCAGCAGTGAGGGGGGCTCTGGGGCCAACGTCCTGACTTTC,CASSEGGSGANVLTF
TRBJ2-2,TRBV7-8,NA,NA,TGTGCCAGCAGCTACGGGGAGCTGTTTTTT,CASSYGELFF
TRBJ2-7,TRBV15,NA,TRBD1,TGTGCCACCAGCAGGCTTGGGACAGGGGGTTCCTACGAGCAGTACTTC,CATSRLGTGGSYEQYF
TRBJ1-2,TRBV6-1,few,NA,TGTGCCAGCAGTGAAGTAGGGAGCTATGGCTACACCTTC,CASSEVGSYGYTF
TRBJ2-3,TRBV4-1,NA,TRBD2,TGCGCCAGCAGCAGGTTGGAAGGACTAGCGGGATCGGATACGCAGTATTTT,CASSRLEGLAGSDTQYF
TRBJ1-1,TRBV27,NA,NA,TGTGCCAGTTCGGGACGGTTGAACACTGAAGCTTTCTTT,CASSGRLNTEAFF
TRBJ2-7,TRBV18,NA,TRBD2,TGTGCCAGCTCACCACCTGGACTAGCGGGAATCTACGAGCAGTACTTC,CASSPPGLAGIYEQYF
TRBJ2-1,TRBV29-1,NA,NA,TGCAGCGTTGAAGATCAGTCCGGGGGCGGGGATGAGCAGTTCTTC,CSVEDQSGGGDEQFF
TRBJ2-7,TRBV7-2,NA,NA,TGTGCCAGCAGCTTAATGCGCCACGAGCAGTACTTC,CASSLMRHEQYF
TRBJ2-1,TRBV4-2,NA,NA,TGTGCCAGCAGCCAAGATTTCACCCGGGAGCAGTTCTTC,CASSQDFTREQFF
TRBJ1-1,TRBV29-1,NA,NA,TGCAGCGTTGAAAATACCGGGACATACACTGAAGCTTTCTTT,CSVENTGTYTEAFF
TRBJ2-5,TRBV5-1,NA,NA,TGCGCCAGCAGCTCCTCCAGGGGTTTTGAGGAGACCCAGTACTTC,CASSSSRGFEETQYF
TRBJ2-3,TRBV5-1,NA,NA,TGCGCCAGCAGCTTGGGGGATTTGGAAGATACGCAGTATTTT,CASSLGDLEDTQYF
TRBJ2-6,TRBV18,many,NA,TGTGCCAGCTCCAGTAACACGGCTGGGGCCAACGTCCTGACTTTC,CASSSNTAGANVLTF
TRBJ2-2,TRBV18,NA,NA,TGTGCCAGCTCACCCGTTGTAGTCGGGGAGCTGTTTTTT,CASSPVVVGELFF
TRBJ2-7,TRBV2,NA,TRBD2,TGTGCCAGCAGTGGTTTTCGGGTGGGGACTAGCGGCTACGAGCAGTACTTC,CASSGFRVGTSGYEQYF
TRBJ1-5,TRBV28,once,NA,TGTGCCAGCAGTCCGGGAACACGAGATCAGCCCCAGCATTTT,CASSPGTRDQPQHF
TRBJ2-1,TRBV7-2,NA,NA,TGTGCCAGCAGCTTCGGTGGGGGGATTCAAATCAATGAGCAGTTCTTC,CASSFGGGIQINEQFF
TRBJ1-5,TRBV7-9,NA,NA,TGTGCCAGCAGCTTAGCGATGGGGAGCAATCAGCCCCAGCATTTT,CASSLAMGSNQPQHF
TRBJ2-1,TRBV30,NA,NA,TGTGCCTGGAGTATAACGAATACAATGTACGCGGAGCAGTTCTTC,CAWSITNTMYAEQFF
TRBJ2-7,TRBV28,NA,TRBD1,TGTGCCAGCAGAGGGGGGACAGGGCCGGTCGAGCAGTACTTC,CASRGGTGPVEQYF
TRBJ2-5,TRBV7-8,few,TRBD1,TGTGCCAGCAGTTCGCGACGGGACAGGGGGCGTGAGACCCAGTACTTC,CASSSRRDRGRETQYF
TRBJ2-7,TRBV21-1,many,NA,TGTGCCAGCAGCAAAGTCCGCTCGGGGACTAGCAGACTCTACGAGCAGTACTTC,CASSKVRSGTSRLYEQYF
TRBJ2-7,TRBV14,NA,TRBD2,TGTGCCAGCAGCCAAGATCGGGGGGGGGAGCAGTACTTC,CASSQDRGGEQYF
TRBJ2-7,TRBV28,NA,TRBD2,TGTGCCCAACAGGCGGGAGCCGGCTACGAGCAGTACTTC,CAQQAGAGYEQYF
TRBJ1-4,TRBV28,few,NA,TGTGCCAGCAGCCCAGGGGCAACTAATGAAAAACTGTTTTTT,CASSPGATNEKLFF
TRBJ1-1,TRBV6-5,NA,NA,TGTGCCAGCAGTTACTCGAGGACGGGGACATACACTGAAGCTTTCTTT,CASSYSRTGTYTEAFF
TRBJ1-3,TRBV30,NA,NA,TGTGCCTCTTGGGGCAGGGCTGGAAACACCATATATTTT,CASWGRAGNTIYF
TRBJ2-2,TRBV4-1,NA,TRBD2,TGCGCCAGCAGCCAGCCCGGGGGACTAGCTTTGAACACCGGGGAGCTGTTTTTT,CASSQPGGLALNTGELFF
TRBJ1-1,TRBV11-2,NA,NA,TGTGCCAGCAGCTTAGGATATGGGGAAAACACTGAAGCTTTCTTT,CASSLGYGENTEAFF
TRBJ1-2,TRBV27,NA,TRBD1,TGTGCCAGCGGGTCCCAGACAGGGGGCGACGGTTATGGCTACACCTTC,CASGSQTGGDGYGYTF